Below are 14 T cell receptor beta chains sequenced from a single sample in a study of long-term antiretroviral therapy in people with HIV (dated by TCRdb to about 2022). Sequencing of the TRB variable region was done with the immunoSEQ hsTCRB v3.0 assay at survey level resolution. TCRdb limited this immuneACCESS table to in-frame rearrangements with V and J called. A share of clones is missing; checked studies link under half to unresolved V genes, and the rest is unexplained. The sample table records about 25,000 clones; 70% to 85% of these occur just once. The ten top clones hold about 5% of the sample. Specimen: unsorted PBMCs, collected 0.7 years before starting antiretroviral therapy. These receptors were collected from a man aged 30-40 years with HIV.

The gene calls are TRBV2 and TRBJ2-1; D not resolved. This CDR3 is 15 amino acids long. Germline CDR1 and CDR2: SNHLY and FYNNEI. V was trimmed by 6 bases and J by 4 bases, leaving 16 bases between them. In DNA, the CDR3 is TGTGCCAGCAGCGACCTCCCTCATAGTTACAATGAGCAGTTCTTC. This gives the protein CASSDLPHSYNEQFF.

The chain is built from TRBV4-2 and TRBJ1-4, with D possibly TRBD1 on 5 matching bases. V lost 3 bases and J lost 1, with 18 bases in between. Looked up from germline, CDR1 is LGHNA and CDR2 is YNFKEQ. The CDR3 has 18 amino acids. In DNA, the CDR3 is TGTGCCAGCAGCCATCTCGGCGGCCTGGGGGAAACTAATGAAAAACTGTTTTTT. Protein sequence: CASSHLGGLGETNEKLFF.

This clone has only a few counts. This chain uses TRBV27 with TRBJ1-2; D ambiguous. The CDR3 sequence is 13 residues long. Germline V lookup: CDR1 MNHEY, CDR2 SMNVEV (reference sequence). V was shortened by 1 base and J by 4 bases, with 7 bases between the two germline ends. CDR3 sequence (DNA): TGTGCCAGCAGTTTATTGGGCACCTATGGCTACACCTTC. This encodes CASSLLGTYGYTF.

This clone was counted a single time. The rearrangement uses TRBV9 and TRBJ1-6; D remains ambiguous. The CDR3 extends over 14 amino acids. Germline CDR1 and CDR2: SGDLS and YYNGEE. Trimming shortened V by 4 bases and J by 9 bases, and 14 bases separated the two germline ends. The CDR3 nucleotides read TGTGCCAGCAGCTTAGGGCCAGAGTTTTCACCCCTCCACTTT. As protein: CASSLGPEFSPLHF.

V usage is TRBV5-4 and J usage is TRBJ2-7, with 7 bases fitting TRBD2. The CDR3 is 15 residues long. Trimming at V came to 0 bases and at J to 2 bases, leaving 5 bases not matched to a gene. Germline V gene sequence: CDR1 SGHNT, CDR2 YYREEE (reference sequence). The chain's CDR3 is CASSLEAGPTYEQYF. Written as DNA, the CDR3 is TGTGCCAGCAGCTTGGAAGCGGGGCCTACCTACGAGCAGTACTTC.

J is TRBJ1-3 and V is TRBV5-1; TRBD1 matches at 9 bases. The V and J ends lost 3 bases and 7 bases, in that order; junction bases with no gene match: 5. Germline CDR1 is SGHRS and CDR2 is YFSETQ. The CDR3 spans 14 residues. CDR3 coding DNA: TGCGCCAGCAGCTCGACAGGGGGTTCGAACACCATATATTTT. Translated: CASSSTGGSNTIYF.

This clone was seen only a few times. This rearrangement joins TRBV29-1 to TRBJ2-7, with 9 bases matching TRBD2. The V and J ends lost 6 bases and 3 bases, in that order; junction bases with no gene match: 6. CDR3 length: 13 amino acids. Germline CDR1 reads SQVTM; CDR2 reads ANQGSEA. CDR3 region: CSVAGGTSYEQYF. CDR3 bases: TGCAGCGTGGCGGGGGGGACCAGCTACGAGCAGTACTTC.

The chain uses TRBV7-8 and TRBJ2-1; D is uncertain. With 4 bases removed from V and 4 bases from J, the gap between germline ends came to 11 bases. The CDR3 has 14 amino acids. The germline CDR1 and CDR2 sequences are SGHVS and FQNEAQ. The CDR3 protein is CASSSRTDYNEQFF. The CDR3 coding sequence is TGTGCCAGCAGCTCCCGGACCGATTACAATGAGCAGTTCTTC.

This rearrangement joins TRBV7-9 to TRBJ1-1; 7 positions agree with TRBD1. The CDR3 extends over 18 amino acids. Germline CDR1 is SEHNR and CDR2 is FQNEAQ (reference sequence). J lost 6 bases, V lost 0 bases, and 16 bases had no gene match. The DNA of the CDR3 is TGTGCCAGCAGCTTAGCGCTAGGGGGCTCTATTACTTCGGCTGAAGCTTTCTTT. It yields the protein CASSLALGGSITSAEAFF.

This clone appeared once. The chain recombines TRBV11-2 with TRBJ2-1, with D unresolved. Germline CDR1 and CDR2: SGHAT and FQNNGV. The CDR3 loop spans 14 amino acids. Between the trimmed V and J ends, which lost 5 bases and 3 bases, there was a span of 11 bases. CDR3 region: CASSPAAYYNEQFF. DNA of the CDR3: TGTGCCAGCAGCCCGGCGGCCTACTACAATGAGCAGTTCTTC.

The genes are TRBV28 and TRBJ1-1, with D unresolved. Germline-derived CDR1 and CDR2 are MDHEN and SYDVKM. V lost 8 bases and J lost 11, with 12 bases in between. The CDR3 consists of 10 residues. The CDR3 loop is CASGTFGAFF. In nucleotides, the CDR3 is TGTGCCAGCGGTACCTTTGGGGCTTTCTTT.

The rearrangement links TRBV5-1 to TRBJ1-5; tentative D call: TRBD1 (5 bases). Germline V gives CDR1 SGHRS, CDR2 YFSETQ. The CDR3 is made up of 13 amino acids. V dropped 0 bases and J dropped 12 bases, with 13 bases sitting between them. CDR3: CASSLVGGGFQHF. The DNA for the CDR3 is TGCGCCAGCAGCTTGGTTGGGGGGGGTTTCCAGCATTTT.

CDR3 residues: CASSTYRDYISYNEQFF. The CDR3 coding sequence is TGTGCCAGCAGCACATACCGGGACTATATCTCCTACAATGAGCAGTTCTTC. V is TRBV21-1 and J is TRBJ2-1; the table assigns TRBD2, which was not confirmed against the DNA. TRBV21-1 is assigned pseudogene status. The CDR3 is 17 amino acids.

This chain connects TRBV29-1 to TRBJ2-2; D not resolved. The ends were cut back, 6 bases at V and 8 bases at J, with 16 bases in the middle. CDR3 length: 13 residues. Germline lookup yields CDR1 SQVTM and CDR2 ANQGSEA. The CDR3 sequence is CSVKKGSRGELFF. The CDR3, as DNA: TGCAGCGTGAAGAAAGGGTCGAGGGGGGAGCTGTTTTTT.